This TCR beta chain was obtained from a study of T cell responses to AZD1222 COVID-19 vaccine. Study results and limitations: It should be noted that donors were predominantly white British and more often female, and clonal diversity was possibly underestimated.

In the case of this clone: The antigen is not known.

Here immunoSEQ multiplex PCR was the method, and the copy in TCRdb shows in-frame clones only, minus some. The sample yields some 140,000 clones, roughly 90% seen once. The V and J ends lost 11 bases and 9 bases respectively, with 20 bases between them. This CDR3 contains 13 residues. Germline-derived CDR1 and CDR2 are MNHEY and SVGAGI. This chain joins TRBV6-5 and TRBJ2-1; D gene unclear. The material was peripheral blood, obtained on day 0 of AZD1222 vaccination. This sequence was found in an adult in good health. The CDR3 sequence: CAGWVGLVGEQFF. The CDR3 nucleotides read TGTGCCGGCTGGGTGGGCTTGGTCGGTGAGCAGTTCTTC.